This T cell receptor (beta chain) was identified during a study of OX40 agonist ivuxolimab in advanced cancers. Study information: Recorded diagnoses for dose-escalation patients were hepatocellular carcinoma, melanoma, renal cell or head and neck cancer.

No patient had autoimmune disease or received systemic immunosuppression. V was clipped by 3 bases and J by 6 bases; unmatched bases: 5. The CDR3 totals 16 residues. Germline CDR1 KGHSH, CDR2 LQKENI. TCRdb's copy holds only in-frame clones and misses some; the assay was immunoSEQ multiplex PCR. This table holds tens of thousands of clones, about 90% found once. V is TRBV18 and J is TRBJ2-2; 12 nucleotides agree with TRBD2. The sequences come from CD4+ or CD8+ T cells sorted from blood, collected in a trial of the OX40 agonist ivuxolimab. The clonotype originates from an adult with an advanced solid tumor such as melanoma, head and neck, liver or kidney cancer. In DNA form, the CDR3 reads TGTGCCAGCTCACCCAGACTAGCGGGAGAAGCCGGGGAGCTGTTTTTT. This sequence encodes CASSPRLAGEAGELFF.